The 27 T cell receptor beta chains in this list originate from one sample, sequenced in a study of a mutant IDH1 vaccine in newly diagnosed glioma. No antigen has been assigned to these receptors. The time point: week 23, last vaccination. What each vaccine dose contained was 300 ug of mutant IDH1 20-mer peptide, accompanied by topical imiquimod. The assay was immunoSEQ multiplex PCR, and TCRdb's table has in-frame clones only and misses some. The table has roughly 76,000 clones, 85% seen once; the top ten hold roughly 2%. Sequencing was performed on PBMCs, taken from a glioma patient whose treatment included an IDH1 peptide vaccine. The receptors were gathered from a man in his thirties or forties with glioma. Some clones in this sample may be carry-over from other donors' samples.

The rearrangement uses TRBV28 and TRBJ2-5, with D possibly TRBD1 on 5 matching bases. Germline V lookup: CDR1 MDHEN, CDR2 SYDVKM. CDR3 size: 14 residues. V shed 4 bases and J shed 3 bases, with 12 bases lying between them. DNA for the CDR3: TGTGCCAGCAGTTCTTACAAGGGGAAAGAGACCCAGTACTTC. Amino acids: CASSSYKGKETQYF.

Points on this clone: Germline is not matched at one junction end, which may reflect a read error. The gene calls are TRBV4-3 and TRBJ1-3; tentatively, D is TRBD1 (5 bases). The CDR3 is 15 amino acids. From germline, CDR1 is LGHNA and CDR2 YSLEER. The CDR3 DNA reads TGCGCCGGCAGCCAAGGGAGGGGTAGTGGAAACACCATATATTTT. It translates to CAGSQGRGSGNTIYF.

This clone was seen a few times. The chain carries TRBV10-3 and TRBJ1-1; possible D gene TRBD1, 5 bases. This CDR3 spans 15 amino acids. Trimming cost V 10 bases and J 2 bases, with 20 bases left between them. Looked up from germline, CDR1 is ENHRY and CDR2 is SYGVKD. The CDR3 region is CATGEGLRGNTEAFF. CDR3 nucleotides: TGTGCCACCGGGGAAGGCCTTCGGGGCAACACTGAAGCTTTCTTT.

The rearrangement uses TRBV28 and TRBJ2-1; D not resolved. V was shortened by 5 bases and J by 2 bases, with 7 bases between the two germline ends. CDR3 length equals 13 residues. Germline V gene lookup returns CDR1 MDHEN and CDR2 SYDVKM. DNA for the CDR3: TGTGCCAGCAGTCAGATAGCCTACAATGAGCAGTTCTTC. Translation: CASSQIAYNEQFF.

This clone occurred a few times. This chain connects TRBV5-4 to TRBJ1-3; D is ambiguous. V was clipped by 0 bases and J by 4 bases, with 5 bases between them. The CDR3 contains 13 residues. Germline values: CDR1 SGHNT, CDR2 YYREEE (reference sequence). CDR3 DNA sequence: TGTGCCAGCAGCTTGGCCCAAGGAAACACCATATATTTT. This encodes CASSLAQGNTIYF. The whole variable domain, filled in from reference TRBV5-4 and TRBJ1-3, reads ETGVTQSPTHLIKTRGQQVTLRCSSQSGHNTVSWYQQALGQGPQFIFQYYREEENGRGNFPPRFSGLQFPNYSSELNVNALELDDSALYLCASSLAQGNTIYFGEGSWLTVV.

The chain is built from TRBV7-8 and TRBJ1-4; D is unclear. V shed 5 bases and J shed 4 bases, with 17 bases lying between them. Germline V gene sequence: CDR1 SGHVS, CDR2 FQNEAQ. The CDR3 covers 16 residues. The CDR3, as DNA: TGTGCCAGCAGCAAGGAGGCAGGCGGGGTTAATGAAAAACTGTTTTTT. Its protein is CASSKEAGGVNEKLFF.

This chain joins TRBV5-4 and TRBJ2-3; D may match TRBD1 or TRBD2 (5 bases each). V lost 4 bases, J lost 3 bases, and 12 bases lay in between. Germline CDR1 reads SGHNT; CDR2 reads YYREEE (reference sequence). The CDR3 runs 14 residues. Written as DNA, the CDR3 is TGTGCCAGCAGCCCGGGACGTCGGACAGATACGCAGTATTTT. Translating it yields CASSPGRRTDTQYF.

The V gene is TRBV6-1, the J gene TRBJ1-2; D not resolved. The CDR3 is 13 amino acids. Per germline, CDR1 MNHNS and CDR2 SASEGT. The V end lost 2 bases, the J end lost 3 bases, and 7 bases lay between the germline ends. The CDR3: CASSERLHYGYTF. The CDR3 DNA reads TGTGCCAGCAGTGAACGACTGCACTATGGCTACACCTTC.

The chain has TRBV9 and TRBJ1-1; D unclear. The CDR3 is 16 residues long. The germline V gene has CDR1 SGDLS and CDR2 YYNGEE. V gave up 1 base and J gave up 1 base, with 14 bases separating them. CDR3 region: CASSVSAVGWNTEAFF. CDR3 sequence (DNA): TGTGCCAGCAGCGTATCCGCCGTGGGGTGGAACACTGAAGCTTTCTTT. The whole variable domain, filled in from reference TRBV9 and TRBJ1-1, reads DSGVTQTPKHLITATGQRVTLRCSPRSGDLSVYWYQQSLDQGLQFLIQYYNGEERAKGNILERFSAQQFPDLHSELNLSSLELGDSALYFCASSVSAVGWNTEAFFGQGTRLTVV.

This clone occurred a few times. The chain joins TRBV18 to TRBJ2-7, with D perhaps assigned TRBD1 or TRBD2 (6 bases each). From germline, CDR1 is KGHSH and CDR2 LQKENI. Trimming cost V 5 bases and J 5 bases, with 16 bases left between them. The CDR3 loop spans 14 amino acids. The CDR3 nucleotides read TGTGCCAGCTCAGAGTCAGGGGAGGAAGACGAGCAGTACTTC. Its translation: CASSESGEEDEQYF.

This sequence joins TRBV5-1 and TRBJ1-6; 7 bases map to TRBD1. Germline trimming cut 4 bases from V and 4 bases from J; bases unmatched to any gene: 8. Germline CDR1 SGHRS, CDR2 YFSETQ. This CDR3 has 16 amino acids. In DNA form, the CDR3 reads TGCGCCAGCAGCCCAGGGGACAGTTCATATAATTCACCCCTCCACTTT. This sequence encodes CASSPGDSSYNSPLHF.

The genes are TRBV28 and TRBJ1-5; possibly TRBD1 for D (5 bases). V was pared by 2 bases and J by 5 bases, with 13 bases between. The CDR3 is 15 residues long. The germline gives CDR1 MDHEN, CDR2 SYDVKM. Here the CDR3 DNA reads TGTGCCAGCAGTTTAGCGGGGCGTGGGGATCAGCCCCAGCATTTT. Its translation: CASSLAGRGDQPQHF.

The J gene is TRBJ1-5, the V gene TRBV5-6, with a tentative D call TRBD1 (6 bases). Per germline, CDR1 SGHDT and CDR2 YYEEEE. CDR3 length equals 13 residues. The V and J ends lost 0 bases and 10 bases respectively, with 11 bases between them. CDR3 DNA sequence: TGTGCCAGCAGCTTGGACAGGGAGGGTCCCCAGCATTTT. Translated: CASSLDREGPQHF.

This clone has just one count. The chain is built from TRBV20-1 and TRBJ2-2, with D possibly TRBD1 on 5 matching bases. The CDR3 runs 11 residues. Per the germline V gene, CDR1 is DFQATT and CDR2 is SNEGSKA (reference sequence). The germline V and J ends were trimmed by 6 bases and 4 bases, with 6 bases remaining between them. In DNA, the CDR3 is TGCAGTGCCAGGGTCACCGGGGAGCTGTTTTTT. Protein sequence: CSARVTGELFF.

This rearrangement joins TRBV4-3 to TRBJ1-4, with D possibly being TRBD1 (5 bases). V was trimmed by 0 bases and J by 7 bases, leaving 9 bases between them. The CDR3 contains 14 residues. The germline V gene has CDR1 LGHNA and CDR2 YSLEER. The CDR3 sequence: CASSQEGRAEKLFF. The CDR3 DNA sequence: TGCGCCAGCAGCCAAGAGGGGCGCGCTGAAAAACTGTTTTTT.

This chain uses TRBV9 with TRBJ2-7; 15 nucleotides match TRBD2. Germline CDR1 and CDR2: SGDLS and YYNGEE. The CDR3 extends over 16 amino acids. Trimming took 0 bases from V and 7 from J; bases not matched to a gene: 5. CDR3 nucleotides: TGTGCCAGCAGCGTAGGGACTAGCGGGAGGGCCGAGGAGCAGTACTTC. This translates into CASSVGTSGRAEEQYF.

This chain connects TRBV7-2 to TRBJ1-2; no clear D gene. Trimming stripped 5 bases from V and 4 bases from J, with 17 bases between. The CDR3 length is 15 residues. CDR1 and CDR2 (germline): SGHTA, FQGNSA. For the CDR3, the DNA is TGTGCCAGCAGCCCCCGGACCGAGATTACCTATGGCTACACCTTC. Its protein is CASSPRTEITYGYTF. Filled out from reference TRBV7-2 and TRBJ1-2, the complete variable domain reads GAGVSQSPSNKVTEKGKDVELRCDPISGHTALYWYRQSLGQGLEFLIYFQGNSAPDKSGLPSDRFSAERTGGSVSTLTIQRTQQEDSAVYLCASSPRTEITYGYTFGSGTRLTVV.

This chain links TRBV9 with TRBJ1-1, with D possibly TRBD1 on 6 matching bases. V lost 4 bases and J 1 base, leaving 14 bases between the germline ends. The germline V gene has CDR1 SGDLS and CDR2 YYNGEE. The CDR3 has 15 amino acids. CDR3 DNA: TGTGCCAGCAGCTTGTTGGGACAACCGAACACTGAAGCTTTCTTT. This encodes CASSLLGQPNTEAFF.

V is TRBV30 and J is TRBJ1-1; 8 bases line up with TRBD1. The CDR3 runs to 13 residues. Germline V CDR1 and CDR2: GTSNPN, SVGIG (reference sequence). Trimming at V came to 8 bases and at J to 1 base, leaving 6 bases not matched to a gene. The CDR3 region has the DNA TGTGCCGCCCCCGGACAGGGGAACACTGAAGCTTTCTTT. Protein product: CAAPGQGNTEAFF. Full variable domain (rest looked up from reference TRBV30 and TRBJ1-1): SQTIHQWPATLVQPVGSPLSLECTVEGTSNPNLYWYRQAAGRGLQLLFYSVGIGQISSEVPQNLSASRPQDRQFILSSKKLLLSDSGFYLCAAPGQGNTEAFFGQGTRLTVV.

The chain combines TRBV5-1 with TRBJ2-3; 8 bases fit TRBD1. V lost 4 bases to trimming and J lost 5 bases; unmatched junction nucleotides: 6. This CDR3 is 14 amino acids long. CDR1 and CDR2 from the germline V gene are SGHRS and YFSETQ. Here the CDR3 reads CASSPGQVLDTQYF. The CDR3 DNA is TGCGCCAGCAGCCCGGGACAGGTGTTAGATACGCAGTATTTT.

The CDR3 loop reads CASSKGQINEKLFF. CDR3 nucleotide sequence: TGTGCCAGTAGTAAAGGGCAGATTAATGAAAAACTGTTTTTT. J is TRBJ1-4 and V is TRBV19; D not certain. CDR3 length equals 14 residues. Per the germline V gene, CDR1 is LNHDA and CDR2 is SQIVND (reference sequence). V shed 4 bases and J shed 4 bases, with 10 bases lying between them.

Concerning this clone: Other DNA sequences in this sample translate to the same CDR3. The chain carries TRBV5-1 and TRBJ2-7; 8 bases are a match to TRBD2. J lost 6 bases, V lost 4 bases, and 6 bases had no gene match. In germline, CDR1 is SGHRS, CDR2 YFSETQ. The CDR3 has 13 residues. CDR3 DNA sequence: TGCGCCAGCAGCCCAGGACTAGCCGGCGAGCAGTACTTC. Its protein product is CASSPGLAGEQYF. Looking up the rest from reference TRBV5-1 and TRBJ2-7 gives the full variable domain: KAGVTQTPRYLIKTRGQQVTLSCSPISGHRSVSWYQQTPGQGLQFLFEYFSETQRNKGNFPGRFSGRQFSNSRSEMNVSTLELGDSALYLCASSPGLAGEQYFGPGTRLTVT.

A word on this clone: A junction boundary mismatches the germline segment, possibly from a read error. Other nucleotide sequences in the sample specify the same CDR3. This chain connects TRBV30 to TRBJ1-1; 7 nucleotides match TRBD1. Germline lookup yields CDR1 GTSNPN and CDR2 SVGIG (reference sequence). The CDR3 spans 13 residues. The CDR3: CAWGATGNTEAFF. In nucleotides, the CDR3 is TGTGCCTGGGGTGCGACAGGGAACACTGAGGCTTTCTTT.

This chain connects TRBV9 to TRBJ1-4, with 10 bases that match TRBD1. The CDR3 consists of 15 residues. Germline assignment: CDR1 SGDLS and CDR2 YYNGEE. The junction had 8 bases not matched to a gene; V was cut back by 4 bases and J by 8 bases. The CDR3 spells CASSTRQGAGEKLFF. The CDR3 coding sequence is TGTGCCAGCAGCACGCGACAGGGGGCGGGGGAAAAACTGTTTTTT.

The chain carries TRBV9 and TRBJ1-6, with 7 bases fitting TRBD1. The CDR3 runs 15 residues. Germline V gives CDR1 SGDLS, CDR2 YYNGEE. Trimming at V came to 4 bases and at J to 5 bases, leaving 6 bases not matched to a gene. CDR3 in DNA: TGTGCCAGCAGCTCAGGGGACAGCCATAATTCACCCCTCCACTTT. It specifies CASSSGDSHNSPLHF.

The chain has TRBV7-8 and TRBJ1-1; D is uncertain. The CDR3 covers 14 residues. The V gene lost 3 bases and the J gene lost 1 base, with 9 bases spanning the gap. CDR1 and CDR2 (germline): SGHVS, FQNEAQ. CDR3 nucleotides: TGTGCCAGCAGCTTGAGGGAGGGGAACACTGAAGCTTTCTTT. Translating it yields CASSLREGNTEAFF. The entire variable domain, with the rest obtained from reference TRBV7-8 and TRBJ1-1, is as follows: GAGVSQSPRYKVAKRGQDVALRCDPISGHVSLFWYQQALGQGPEFLTYFQNEAQLDKSGLPSDRFFAERPEGSVSTLKIQRTQQEDSAVYLCASSLREGNTEAFFGQGTRLTVV.

This chain links TRBV6-5 with TRBJ2-5, with D perhaps matching TRBD1 (6 bases). The germline V and J ends were trimmed by 3 bases and 10 bases, with 21 bases remaining between them. Germline-derived CDR1 and CDR2 are MNHEY and SVGAGI. The CDR3 covers 15 residues. This CDR3 reads CASSYYQGGMRDQYF. The CDR3 DNA reads TGTGCCAGCAGTTATTACCAAGGGGGAATGAGGGACCAGTACTTC.